Below, one T cell receptor beta chain is given with its context. The sample originates from a study of Tregs in tolerant kidney transplant recipients. The germline V gene has CDR1 LGHNA and CDR2 YSLEER. CDR3 size: 16 residues. J gave up 2 bases and V 2 bases, and 7 bases lay outside the gene matches. Profiled with immunoSEQ multiplex PCR; TCRdb holds only in-frame clones, not every one. The sample contains some 70,000 clones, 84% of which appear only once. Sequenced material: CD4+ T cells from blood. The clonotype originates from a human donor in good health. V is TRBV4-3 and J is TRBJ1-2; 8 positions agree with TRBD1. CDR3 sequence (DNA): TGCGCCAGCAGCCAACCTACCAGGGGGCCGAACTATGGCTACACCTTC. Amino acids: CASSQPTRGPNYGYTF.